These 3 T cell receptor beta chains were sequenced from one sample in a study of OX40 agonist ivuxolimab in advanced cancers. The repertoire was sequenced with immunoSEQ multiplex PCR; TCRdb's copy has only in-frame clones and lacks some. The top ten hold about 2% of the sample, which has some 70,000 clones, 80% to 95% seen once. The sequenced sample was CD4+ or CD8+ T cells sorted from blood, obtained in a trial of the OX40 agonist ivuxolimab. These receptor sequences come from an adult with an advanced solid tumor such as melanoma, head and neck, liver or kidney cancer.

This clone has more than one count but fewer than ten. The chain links TRBV28 to TRBJ1-1, with D possibly being TRBD1 (6 bases). V lost 3 bases, J lost 2 bases, and 13 bases lay in between. From germline, CDR1 is MDHEN and CDR2 SYDVKM. This CDR3 has 15 residues. CDR3 loop: CASSFEGVGNTEAFF. The CDR3 DNA is TGTGCCAGCAGTTTCGAGGGGGTTGGTAACACTGAAGCTTTCTTT.

The rearrangement uses TRBV7-9 and TRBJ1-2; the D gene is possibly TRBD1 (5 bases). This CDR3 is 14 amino acids long. V was cut by 1 base and J by 2 bases, with 8 bases left in between. Germline V gives CDR1 SEHNR, CDR2 FQNEAQ (reference sequence). CDR3 coding DNA: TGTGCCAGCAGCTTAGGGGGGACCAACTATGGCTACACCTTC. This codes for CASSLGGTNYGYTF.

Details on this clone: Its ends do not fully match the called genes, so a read error is possible. This chain joins TRBV11-2 and TRBJ2-1; D not certain. The germline V gene encodes CDR1 SGHAT and CDR2 FQNNGV. The CDR3 covers 11 residues. Here the CDR3 reads CASSLEGPVIF. The CDR3 DNA reads TGTGCCAGCAGCTTGGAAGGCCCCGTGATCTTC.